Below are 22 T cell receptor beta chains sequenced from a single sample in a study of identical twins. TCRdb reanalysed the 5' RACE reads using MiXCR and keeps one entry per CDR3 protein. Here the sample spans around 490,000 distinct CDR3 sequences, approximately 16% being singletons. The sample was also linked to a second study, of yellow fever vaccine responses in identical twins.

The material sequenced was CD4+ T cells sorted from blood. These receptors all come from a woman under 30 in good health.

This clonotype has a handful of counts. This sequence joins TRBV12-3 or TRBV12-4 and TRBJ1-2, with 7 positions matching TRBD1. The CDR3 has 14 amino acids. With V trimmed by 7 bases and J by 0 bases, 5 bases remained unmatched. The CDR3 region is CASTPTGANYGYTF. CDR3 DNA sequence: TGTGCCAGCACCCCAACAGGGGCTAACTATGGCTACACCTTC.

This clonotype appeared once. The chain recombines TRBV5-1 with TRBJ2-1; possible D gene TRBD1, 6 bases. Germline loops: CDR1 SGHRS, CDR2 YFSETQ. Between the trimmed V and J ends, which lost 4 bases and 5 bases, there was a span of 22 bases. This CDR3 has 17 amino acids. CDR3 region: CASSRVTGFGADNEQFF. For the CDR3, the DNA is TGCGCCAGCAGCCGTGTTACAGGGTTTGGGGCAGACAATGAGCAGTTCTTC.

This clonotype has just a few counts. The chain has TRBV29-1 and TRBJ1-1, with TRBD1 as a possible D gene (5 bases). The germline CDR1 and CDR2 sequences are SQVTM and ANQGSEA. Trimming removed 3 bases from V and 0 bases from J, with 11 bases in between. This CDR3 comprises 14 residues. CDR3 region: CSVDRGDLNTEAFF. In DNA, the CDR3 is TGCAGCGTTGATCGGGGCGACCTGAACACTGAAGCTTTCTTT.

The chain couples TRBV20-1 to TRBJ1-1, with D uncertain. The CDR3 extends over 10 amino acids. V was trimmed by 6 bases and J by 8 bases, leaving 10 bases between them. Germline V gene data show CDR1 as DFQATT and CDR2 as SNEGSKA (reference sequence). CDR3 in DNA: TGCAGTGCCCGAAGGGAGGAAGCTTTCTTT. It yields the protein CSARREEAFF.

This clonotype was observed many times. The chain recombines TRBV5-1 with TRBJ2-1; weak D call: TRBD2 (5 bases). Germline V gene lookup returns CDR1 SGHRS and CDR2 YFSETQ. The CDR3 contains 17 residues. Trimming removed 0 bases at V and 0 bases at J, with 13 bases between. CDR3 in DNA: TGCGCCAGCAGCTTGGGGAGCGGCCCGAGCTCCTACAATGAGCAGTTCTTC. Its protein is CASSLGSGPSSYNEQFF.

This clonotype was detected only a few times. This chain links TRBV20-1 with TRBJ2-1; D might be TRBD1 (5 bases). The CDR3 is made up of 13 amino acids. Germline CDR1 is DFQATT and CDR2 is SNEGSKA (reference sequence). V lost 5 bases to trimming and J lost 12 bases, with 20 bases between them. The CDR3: CSADQGATLGQFF. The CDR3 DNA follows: TGCAGTGCTGACCAAGGGGCCACACTGGGGCAGTTCTTC.

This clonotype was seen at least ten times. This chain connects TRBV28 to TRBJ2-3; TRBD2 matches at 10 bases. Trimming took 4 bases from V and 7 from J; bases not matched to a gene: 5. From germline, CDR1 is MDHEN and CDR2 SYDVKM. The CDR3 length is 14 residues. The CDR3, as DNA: TGTGCCAGCAGTTCCGGGACTAGCGAGCATACGCAGTATTTT. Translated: CASSSGTSEHTQYF.

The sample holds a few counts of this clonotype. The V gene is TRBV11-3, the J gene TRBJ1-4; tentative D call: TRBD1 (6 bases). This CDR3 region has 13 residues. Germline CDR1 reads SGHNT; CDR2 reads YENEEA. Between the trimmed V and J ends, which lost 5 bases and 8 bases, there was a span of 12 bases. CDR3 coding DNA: TGTGCCAGCAGCAAGACAGGCTTCGAAAAACTGTTTTTT. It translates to CASSKTGFEKLFF.

In DNA, the CDR3 is TGCGCCAGCAGCCAAGTCGTGGGCACCTACAATGAGCAGTTCTTC. This codes for CASSQVVGTYNEQFF. The chain uses TRBV4-1 and TRBJ2-1; D gene unclear. Germline lookup yields CDR1 MGHRA and CDR2 YSYEKL. Trimming took off 1 base at V and 2 bases at J, with 9 bases between the two ends. The CDR3 consists of 15 residues.

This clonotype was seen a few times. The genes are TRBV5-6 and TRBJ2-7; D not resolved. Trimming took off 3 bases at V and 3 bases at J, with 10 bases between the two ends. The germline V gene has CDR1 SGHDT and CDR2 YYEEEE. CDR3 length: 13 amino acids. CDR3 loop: CASSWADVYEQYF. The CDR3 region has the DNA TGTGCCAGCAGCTGGGCGGACGTCTACGAGCAGTACTTC.

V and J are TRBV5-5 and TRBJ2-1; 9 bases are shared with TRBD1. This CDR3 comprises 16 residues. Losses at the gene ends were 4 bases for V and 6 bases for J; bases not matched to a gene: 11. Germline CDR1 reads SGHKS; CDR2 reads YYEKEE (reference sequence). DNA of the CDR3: TGTGCCAGCAGCATATACCCGGGACAGGGAGGCAATGAGCAGTTCTTC. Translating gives CASSIYPGQGGNEQFF.

The CDR3 reads CSTGPANQPQHF. The CDR3 bases are TGCAGCACAGGGCCCGCCAATCAGCCCCAGCATTTT. The V call is TRBV20-1, the J call TRBJ1-5; D is perhaps TRBD1 (6 bases). CDR1 and CDR2 from the germline V gene are DFQATT and SNEGSKA (reference sequence). This CDR3 region has 12 residues.

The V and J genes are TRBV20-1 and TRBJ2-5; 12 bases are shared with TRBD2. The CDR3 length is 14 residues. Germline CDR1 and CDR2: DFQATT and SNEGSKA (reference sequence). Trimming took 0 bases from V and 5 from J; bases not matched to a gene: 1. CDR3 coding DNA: TGCAGTGCTAGAGATGGGACTAGCGGGGAGACCCAGTACTTC. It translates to CSARDGTSGETQYF.

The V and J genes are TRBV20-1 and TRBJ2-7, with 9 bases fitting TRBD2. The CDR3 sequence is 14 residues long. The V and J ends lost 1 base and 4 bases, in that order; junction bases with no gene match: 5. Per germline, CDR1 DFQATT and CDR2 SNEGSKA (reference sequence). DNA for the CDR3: TGCAGTGCTAGAGGAGCGGGGGGAAGGTACGAGCAGTACGTC. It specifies CSARGAGGRYEQYV.

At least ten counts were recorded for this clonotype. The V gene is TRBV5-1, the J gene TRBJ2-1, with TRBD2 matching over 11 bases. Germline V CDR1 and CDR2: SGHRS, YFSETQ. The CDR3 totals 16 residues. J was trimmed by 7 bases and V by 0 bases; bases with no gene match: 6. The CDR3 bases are TGCGCCAGCAGCTTGGAGTTAGCGGGGGGGAGGAATGAGCAGTTCTTC. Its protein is CASSLELAGGRNEQFF. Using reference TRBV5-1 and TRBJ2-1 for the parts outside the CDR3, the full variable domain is KAGVTQTPRYLIKTRGQQVTLSCSPISGHRSVSWYQQTPGQGLQFLFEYFSETQRNKGNFPGRFSGRQFSNSRSEMNVSTLELGDSALYLCASSLELAGGRNEQFFGPGTRLTVL.

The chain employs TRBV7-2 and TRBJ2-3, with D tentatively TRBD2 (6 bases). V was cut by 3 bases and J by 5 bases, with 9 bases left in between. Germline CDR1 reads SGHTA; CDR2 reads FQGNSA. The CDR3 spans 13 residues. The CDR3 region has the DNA TGTGCCAGCAGCTTCATCGGGGGAGATACGCAGTATTTT. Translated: CASSFIGGDTQYF.

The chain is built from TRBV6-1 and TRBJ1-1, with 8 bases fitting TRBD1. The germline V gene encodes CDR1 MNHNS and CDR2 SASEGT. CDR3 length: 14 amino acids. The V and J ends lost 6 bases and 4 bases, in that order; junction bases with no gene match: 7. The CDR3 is CASRLTGVRTEAFF. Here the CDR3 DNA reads TGTGCCAGCAGGTTGACAGGGGTGCGCACTGAAGCTTTCTTT.

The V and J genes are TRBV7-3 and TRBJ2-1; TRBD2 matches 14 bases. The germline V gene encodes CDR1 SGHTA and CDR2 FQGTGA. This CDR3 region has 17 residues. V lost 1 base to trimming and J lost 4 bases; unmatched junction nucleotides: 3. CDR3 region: CASSLRGTSGGYNEQFF. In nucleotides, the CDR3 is TGTGCCAGCAGCTTAAGAGGGACTAGCGGGGGATACAATGAGCAGTTCTTC.

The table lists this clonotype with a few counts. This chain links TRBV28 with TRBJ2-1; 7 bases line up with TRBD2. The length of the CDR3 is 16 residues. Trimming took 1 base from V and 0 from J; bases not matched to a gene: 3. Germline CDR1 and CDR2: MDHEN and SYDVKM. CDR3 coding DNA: TGTGCCAGCAGTTTATATCGGGGGGACTCCTACAATGAGCAGTTCTTC. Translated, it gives CASSLYRGDSYNEQFF.

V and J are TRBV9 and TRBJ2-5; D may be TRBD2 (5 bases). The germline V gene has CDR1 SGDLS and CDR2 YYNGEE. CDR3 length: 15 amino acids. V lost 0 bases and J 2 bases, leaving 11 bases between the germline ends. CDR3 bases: TGTGCCAGCAGCGTAGCGGCCGGACTGCAAGAGACCCAGTACTTC. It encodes CASSVAAGLQETQYF.

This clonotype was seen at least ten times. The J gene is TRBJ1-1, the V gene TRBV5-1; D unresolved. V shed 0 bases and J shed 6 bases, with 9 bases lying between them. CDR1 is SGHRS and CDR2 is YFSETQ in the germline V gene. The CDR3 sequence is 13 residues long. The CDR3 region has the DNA TGCGCCAGCAGCTTGGCCGGAACAGCTGAAGCTTTCTTT. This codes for CASSLAGTAEAFF.

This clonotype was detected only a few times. This CDR3 is CASSSFMAAEQFF. In nucleotides, the CDR3 is TGTGCCAGCAGTTCCTTCATGGCGGCTGAGCAGTTCTTC. The J gene is TRBJ2-1, the V gene TRBV27; D unresolved. The CDR3 spans 13 residues. Between the trimmed V and J ends, which lost 4 bases and 9 bases, there was a span of 13 bases. Germline V gene data show CDR1 as MNHEY and CDR2 as SMNVEV (reference sequence).